The clone carrying this TCR beta chain was counted at least ten times. Its matching antigen is unknown. One end of the junction does not line up with germline, which may come from a read error. The record originates from a study of metastatic and nonmetastatic thyroid tumors. Study overall: Repertoire comparisons spanned blood and tumor or nodule tissue from malignant and benign thyroid patients.

Study results and caveats: Malignant tumors reportedly showed significantly higher TCR beta diversity than benign nodules in both blood and tumor.

Germline CDR1 is SSHAT and CDR2 is FNYEAQ (reference sequence). The CDR3 covers 15 residues. Authors' data handling: The study's classifier, a distant-metastasis tool for papillary thyroid cancer, was built using CDR3 differences across clinicopathological groups. Through MiXCR, TCRdb re-clonotyped the PCR reads. The V and J calls come from TCRdb's annotation, not from the publication. The sample shows about 13,000 clones, under 30% of them seen only once. Ahead of thyroid surgery, no patient had received treatment of any kind. The sequence was collected from a female donor with papillary thyroid cancer or a benign thyroid nodule (not recorded which). Some clones in this sample may be carry-over from other donors' samples. Sequencing input: blood. The chain carries TRBV7-7 and TRBJ2-5, with 9 bases matching TRBD1. CDR3 sequence reads: CASSRNTGGGETQYF. CDR3 DNA sequence: TGTGCTAGCAGTAGAAATACAGGGGGCGGAGAGACCCAGTACTTC.